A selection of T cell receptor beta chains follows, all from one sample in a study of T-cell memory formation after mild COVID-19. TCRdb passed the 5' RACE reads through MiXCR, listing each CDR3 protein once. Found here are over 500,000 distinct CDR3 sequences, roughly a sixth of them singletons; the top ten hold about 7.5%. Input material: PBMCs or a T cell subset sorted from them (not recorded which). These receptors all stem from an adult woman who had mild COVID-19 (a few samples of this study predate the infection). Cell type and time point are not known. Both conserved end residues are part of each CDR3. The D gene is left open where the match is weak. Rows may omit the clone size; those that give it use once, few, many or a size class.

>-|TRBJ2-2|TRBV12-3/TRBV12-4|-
CASRSTASLNTGELFF
TGTGCCAGCAGATCGACAGCAAGTTTGAACACCGGGGAGCTGTTTTTT
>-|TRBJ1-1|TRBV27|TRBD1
CASSFFDGTGRYTEAFF
TGTGCCAGCAGTTTCTTCGATGGGACAGGGAGGTACACTGAAGCTTTCTTT
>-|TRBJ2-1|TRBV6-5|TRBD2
CASMEAGGKNNEQFF
TGTGCCAGCATGGAAGCGGGGGGGAAGAACAATGAGCAGTTCTTC
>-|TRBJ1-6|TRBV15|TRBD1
CATSRTGTGVGNSPLHF
TGTGCCACCAGCAGAACCGGGACAGGGGTGGGGAATTCACCCCTCCACTTT
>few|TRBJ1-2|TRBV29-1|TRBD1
CSVDQGANSYGYTF
TGCAGCGTTGATCAGGGGGCAAATAGCTATGGCTACACCTTC
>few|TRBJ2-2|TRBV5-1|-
CASSLKTGNTGELFF
TGCGCCAGCAGCTTGAAGACAGGGAACACCGGGGAGCTGTTTTTT
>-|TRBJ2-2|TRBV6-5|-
CASSPGVSGELFF
TGTGCCAGCAGTCCAGGGGTCTCCGGGGAGCTGTTTTTT
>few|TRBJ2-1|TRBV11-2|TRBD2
CASSFDSGGFDEQFF
TGTGCCAGCAGCTTTGATAGCGGGGGATTCGATGAGCAGTTCTTC
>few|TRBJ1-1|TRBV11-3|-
CASSLVSAVLNTEAFF
TGTGCCAGCAGCTTAGTTTCGGCCGTACTCAACACTGAAGCTTTCTTT
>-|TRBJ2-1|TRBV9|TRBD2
CASSVDGGRAGPEQFF
TGTGCCAGCAGCGTAGATGGCGGGAGGGCCGGCCCTGAGCAGTTCTTC
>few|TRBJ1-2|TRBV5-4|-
CASSLAGAGYGYTF
TGTGCCAGCAGCTTGGCAGGGGCGGGATATGGCTACACCTTC
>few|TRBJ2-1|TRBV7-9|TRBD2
CASSFSSRELHEQFF
TGTGCCAGCAGCTTTAGTTCGCGGGAGCTACATGAGCAGTTCTTC
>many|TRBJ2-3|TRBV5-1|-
CASSLRADTQYF
TGCGCCAGCAGCTTGAGGGCAGATACGCAGTATTTT
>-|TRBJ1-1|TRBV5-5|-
CASSGIEGPMNTEAFF
TGTGCCAGCAGCGGAATTGAGGGGCCAATGAACACTGAAGCTTTCTTT
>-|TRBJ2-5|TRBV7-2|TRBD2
CASSLGTSGEIRETQYF
TGTGCCAGCAGCTTAGGGACTAGCGGGGAAATAAGGGAGACCCAGTACTTC
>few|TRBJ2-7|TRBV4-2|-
CASSQLSGNLYEQYF
TGTGCCAGCAGCCAACTGTCCGGGAACTTATACGAGCAGTACTTC
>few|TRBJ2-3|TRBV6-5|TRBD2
CASNRLAGGRKADTQYF
TGTGCCAGCAATCGGCTAGCGGGGGGGCGGAAGGCAGATACGCAGTATTTT
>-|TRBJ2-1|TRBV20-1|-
CSARDQGEDEQFF
TGCAGTGCTAGAGATCAGGGGGAGGATGAGCAGTTCTTC
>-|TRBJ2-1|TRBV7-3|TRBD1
CASSFQGQGASYNEQFF
TGTGCCAGCAGCTTTCAGGGACAGGGGGCTTCTTACAATGAGCAGTTCTTC
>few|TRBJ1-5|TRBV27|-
CASSLVRGGNQPQHF
TGTGCCAGCAGTTTAGTCAGGGGCGGCAATCAGCCCCAGCATTTT
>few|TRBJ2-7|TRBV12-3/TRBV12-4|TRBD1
CASSPTGGASHEQYF
TGTGCCAGCAGCCCAACAGGGGGCGCATCCCACGAGCAGTACTTC
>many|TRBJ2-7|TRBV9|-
CASSMGRSSYEQYF
TGTGCCAGCAGCATGGGACGGAGCTCCTACGAGCAGTACTTC
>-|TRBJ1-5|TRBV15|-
CATSRGNQPQHF
TGTGCCACCAGCAGGGGTAATCAGCCCCAGCATTTT
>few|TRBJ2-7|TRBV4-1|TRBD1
CASSQDGTGHEQYF
TGCGCCAGCAGCCAAGACGGGACAGGGCACGAGCAGTACTTC
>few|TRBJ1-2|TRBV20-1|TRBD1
CSARDHHRTGGGGYTF
TGCAGTGCTAGAGATCATCACCGAACAGGGGGGGGAGGCTACACCTTC
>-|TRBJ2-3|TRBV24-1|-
CATSSAGKDTQYF
TGTGCCACCAGTTCGGCAGGGAAGGATACGCAGTATTTT
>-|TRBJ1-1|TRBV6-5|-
CASISGTLDTEAFF
TGTGCCAGCATCTCCGGGACTCTTGACACTGAAGCTTTCTTT
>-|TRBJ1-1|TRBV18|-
CASSRGREAEAFF
TGTGCCAGCTCACGTGGACGGGAGGCTGAAGCTTTCTTT
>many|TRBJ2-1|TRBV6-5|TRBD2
CASSYFGRGYNEQFF
TGTGCCAGCAGTTACTTCGGGCGGGGGTACAATGAGCAGTTCTTC
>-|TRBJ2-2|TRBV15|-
CATSRDIRANTGELFF
TGTGCCACCAGCAGAGACATAAGAGCGAACACTGGGGAGCTGTTTTTT
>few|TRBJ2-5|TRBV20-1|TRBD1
CSAQPYRQGWETQYF
TGCAGTGCTCAGCCATACCGACAGGGCTGGGAGACCCAGTACTTC
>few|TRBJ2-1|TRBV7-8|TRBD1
CASSLVDRGDEQFF
TGTGCCAGCAGCTTAGTTGACAGGGGCGATGAGCAGTTCTTC
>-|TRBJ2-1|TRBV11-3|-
CASSSRREGDNEQFF
TGTGCCAGCAGCTCCCGAAGAGAAGGTGACAATGAGCAGTTCTTC
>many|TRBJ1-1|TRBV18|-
CASSPDRLNTEAFF
TGTGCCAGCAGTCCCGACAGGTTGAACACTGAAGCTTTCTTT
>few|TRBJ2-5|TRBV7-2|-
CASSLTTGLEGTQYF
TGTGCCAGCAGCCTTACGACAGGCTTAGAGGGGACCCAGTACTTC
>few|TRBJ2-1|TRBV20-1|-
CSARGYGEQFF
TGCAGTGCTAGAGGCTACGGGGAGCAGTTCTTC
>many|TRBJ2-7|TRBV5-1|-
CASSLGGSGYEQYF
TGCGCCAGCAGCTTGGGTGGTAGCGGCTACGAGCAGTACTTC
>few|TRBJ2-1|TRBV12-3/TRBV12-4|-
CASSPPGGPVVYEQFF
TGTGCCAGCAGCCCACCCGGGGGGCCCGTAGTCTATGAGCAGTTCTTC
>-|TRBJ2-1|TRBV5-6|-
CASSLTHSSDGRNNEQFF
TGTGCCAGCAGCTTGACCCACTCGTCGGACGGGAGAAACAATGAGCAGTTCTTC
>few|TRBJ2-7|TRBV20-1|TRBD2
CSALVGSGSSYEQYF
TGCAGTGCTCTAGTCGGTAGCGGGAGCTCCTACGAGCAGTACTTC
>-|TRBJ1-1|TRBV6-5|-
CASSSGNLNTEAFF
TGTGCCAGCAGTTCAGGGAACTTGAACACTGAAGCTTTCTTT
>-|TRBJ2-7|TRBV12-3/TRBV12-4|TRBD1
CASSFQGASYEQYF
TGTGCCAGCAGTTTCCAGGGGGCATCCTACGAGCAGTACTTC
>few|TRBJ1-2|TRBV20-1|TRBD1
CSAGTWDRGNYGYTF
TGCAGTGCCGGAACTTGGGACAGGGGGAACTATGGCTACACCTTC
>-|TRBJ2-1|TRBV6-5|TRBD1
CASSYLQGRPNEQFF
TGTGCCAGCAGTTACCTACAGGGGCGGCCCAATGAGCAGTTCTTC
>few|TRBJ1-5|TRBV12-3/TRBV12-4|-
CASSPTGGDQPQHF
TGTGCCAGCAGTCCCACGGGGGGGGATCAGCCCCAGCATTTT
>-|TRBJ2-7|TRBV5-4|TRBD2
CASGRGVKYEQYF
TGTGCCAGCGGCCGGGGGGTCAAGTACGAGCAGTACTTC